What follows is one TCR beta chain and its context. The antigen is undetermined. The assay was immunoSEQ multiplex PCR, and TCRdb's table has in-frame clones only and misses some. The sample has 90,000 to 130,000 clones, about 87% seen once. This specimen comes from a study of T cell responses to AZD1222 COVID-19 vaccine. Across the study: Second-dose recipients at about 4 or about 12 weeks were treated as one pooled group.

Study observations and caveats: Along spike, vaccine-associated CD4 TCRs were found throughout, with dominance at 160-218 and 743-854. No repertoire was sampled before or during the peak T cell response, only after it. Donors were mostly white British, more females; clonal diversity possibly underestimated.

This CDR3 region has 15 residues. Germline CDR1 is SGDLS and CDR2 is YYNGEE. V shed 3 bases and J shed 5 bases, with 17 bases lying between them. This specimen consisted of peripheral blood, obtained on day 0 of AZD1222 vaccination. The chain has TRBV9 and TRBJ1-1; no definite D call. This sequence originates from an adult in good health. CDR3 bases: TGTGCCAGCAGCGCCACCTGGGTCACCGGAACTGAAGCTTTCTTT. It translates to CASSATWVTGTEAFF. The full variable domain, with the rest looked up from reference TRBV9 and TRBJ1-1, is DSGVTQTPKHLITATGQRVTLRCSPRSGDLSVYWYQQSLDQGLQFLIQYYNGEERAKGNILERFSAQQFPDLHSELNLSSLELGDSALYFCASSATWVTGTEAFFGQGTRLTVV.